This TCR gamma chain derives from a study of Vδ1+ human thymocytes. This clone was seen more than once but under ten times. Its antigen is still unknown. General study findings and limits: Highly polyclonal TRG and TRD repertoires with Gaussian CDR3 length distributions appeared in thymus. Thymic delta-chain repertoires held 15% to 20% Vdelta2 sequences and few Vdelta3, despite high sort purity.

RNA was extracted from the cells and then reverse transcribed. Pooled V-gene forward primers with one constant-region reverse primer generated the CDR3 amplicons by multiplex PCR. TCRdb re-called the multiplex PCR reads using CATT. This sample has about 23,000 gamma-chain clones; around 15% occur once, and the top ten carry 1.5% to 2%. V trimming: 4 bases; J trimming: 3 bases; junction bases outside the gene matches: 12. Germline V gene data show CDR1 as GITISATS and CDR2 as ISYDGTV (reference sequence). The CDR3 has 15 amino acids. The receptor's source is a child in the first two years of life who had congenital heart surgery. The rearrangement links TRGV9 to TRGJ1 or TRGJ2. The source material was Vdelta1+ gamma-delta thymocytes from the thymus. The subset here: FACS-sorted CD3+ TCRalphabeta- TCRVdelta1+ TCRVdelta2- thymocytes. Written as DNA, the CDR3 is TGTGCCTTGTGGGACTCGATTCGAGGTTATTATAAGAAACTCTTT. It is translated as CALWDSIRGYYKKLF.